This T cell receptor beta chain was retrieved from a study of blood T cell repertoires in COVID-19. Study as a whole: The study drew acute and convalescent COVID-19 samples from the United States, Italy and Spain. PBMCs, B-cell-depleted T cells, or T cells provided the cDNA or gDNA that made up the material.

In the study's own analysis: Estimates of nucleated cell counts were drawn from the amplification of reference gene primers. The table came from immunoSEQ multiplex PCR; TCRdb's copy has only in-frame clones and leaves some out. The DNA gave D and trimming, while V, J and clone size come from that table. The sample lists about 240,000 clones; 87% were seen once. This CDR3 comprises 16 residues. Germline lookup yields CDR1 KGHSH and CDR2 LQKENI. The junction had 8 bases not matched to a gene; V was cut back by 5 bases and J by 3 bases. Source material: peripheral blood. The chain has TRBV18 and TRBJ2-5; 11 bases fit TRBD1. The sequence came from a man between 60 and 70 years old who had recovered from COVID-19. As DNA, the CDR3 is TGTGCCAGCTCAACCCTTGGACAGGGGGCGAAAGAGACCCAGTACTTC. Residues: CASSTLGQGAKETQYF.